These 27 T cell receptor beta chains came from one sample sequenced in a study of T cells in Graves' hyperthyroidism and ophthalmopathy. Researchers amplified the TCR beta CDR3 regions from RNA transcripts. RT-PCR in the first round (using the HTBI primer set) targeted the TCR CDR3. TCRdb processed the multiplex PCR reads anew with MiXCR; each CDR3 protein has one entry. The sample holds approximately 690,000 distinct CDR3 sequences; roughly 14% are singletons and the top ten take roughly an eighth. Sample: blood. Receptor source: a woman in her 50s with Graves' ophthalmopathy.

For this clonotype: With a much larger clone just one base away, this may be a read error. The V and J genes are TRBV30 and TRBJ1-2; D is uncertain. Germline-derived CDR1 and CDR2 are GTSNPN and SVGIG (reference sequence). The V end lost 1 base, the J end lost 5 bases, and 11 bases lay between the germline ends. The CDR3 has 13 residues. CDR3 coding DNA: TGTGCCTGGAGTGGGGCGACGGTATATGGCTACACCTTC. Translation: CAWSGATVYGYTF. Full variable domain (missing parts from reference TRBV30 and TRBJ1-2): SQTIHQWPATLVQPVGSPLSLECTVEGTSNPNLYWYRQAAGRGLQLLFYSVGIGQISSEVPQNLSASRPQDRQFILSSKKLLLSDSGFYLCAWSGATVYGYTFGSGTRLTVV.

The table lists this clonotype with many counts. This chain uses TRBV20-1 with TRBJ2-7, with TRBD1 matching over 9 bases. V gave up 0 bases and J gave up 1 base; unmatched junction bases: 13. The CDR3 spans 18 residues. The V gene's germline CDR1 is DFQATT and CDR2 SNEGSKA (reference sequence). As DNA, the CDR3 is TGCAGTGCTAGAGATTATCAGCGAACCGGGACAGGGTCCTACGAGCAGTACTTC. Protein sequence: CSARDYQRTGTGSYEQYF.

This clonotype has just a few counts. The V gene is TRBV7-9, the J gene TRBJ2-5; D ambiguous. V was pared by 4 bases and J by 0 bases, with 9 bases between. CDR3 size: 14 residues. Germline CDR1 and CDR2: SEHNR and FQNEAQ (reference sequence). The CDR3 region has the DNA TGTGCCAGCAGCTACTACAAGTACCAAGAGACCCAGTACTTC. Translating it yields CASSYYKYQETQYF. Using reference TRBV7-9 and TRBJ2-5 for the parts outside the CDR3, the full variable domain is DTGVSQNPRHKITKRGQNVTFRCDPISEHNRLYWYRQTLGQGPEFLTYFQNEAQLEKSRLLSDRFSAERPKGSFSTLEIQRTEQGDSAMYLCASSYYKYQETQYFGPGTRLLVL.

The genes are TRBV29-1 and TRBJ2-7, with D perhaps matching TRBD1 or TRBD2 (5 bases each). The germline gives CDR1 SQVTM, CDR2 ANQGSEA. The CDR3 consists of 13 residues. V gave up 0 bases and J gave up 3 bases, with 9 bases separating them. The CDR3 DNA sequence: TGCAGCGTTGAAGAGGGGGTCAACTACGAGCAGTACTTC. It yields the protein CSVEEGVNYEQYF.

Only a few counts were recorded for this clonotype. CDR3 loop: CASRVSSGSNEQFF. In DNA form, the CDR3 reads TGTGCCAGCCGTGTTTCTAGCGGGAGTAATGAGCAGTTCTTC. The rearrangement links TRBV6-1 to TRBJ2-1; 10 bases are a match to TRBD2. In germline, CDR1 is MNHNS, CDR2 SASEGT. The CDR3 is 14 residues long. V trimming: 8 bases; J trimming: 7 bases; junction bases outside the gene matches: 8.

This clonotype was found a few times. The chain is built from TRBV6-2 or TRBV6-3 and TRBJ2-7; perhaps TRBD2 as D (6 bases). The CDR3 has 20 amino acids. Trimming stripped 4 bases from V and 0 bases from J, with 28 bases between. The V gene's germline CDR1 is MNHEY and CDR2 SVGEGT. CDR3 protein: CASSFPNHRNSAGGSYEQYF. DNA for the CDR3: TGTGCCAGCAGTTTCCCAAACCATAGGAACTCCGCCGGGGGCTCCTACGAGCAGTACTTC.

This clonotype was seen only a few times. This chain connects TRBV7-3 to TRBJ1-1, with D uncertain. V shed 0 bases and J shed 6 bases, with 14 bases lying between them. Germline values: CDR1 SGHTA, CDR2 FQGTGA. The CDR3 length is 15 residues. The CDR3 DNA follows: TGTGCCAGCAGCTTAACGTTGGAGAGCGTTTCTGAAGCTTTCTTT. Amino acids: CASSLTLESVSEAFF.

In this sample, this clonotype turned up many times. The chain has TRBV19 and TRBJ2-7; D possibly matches TRBD1 or TRBD2 (5 bases each). Germline assignment: CDR1 LNHDA and CDR2 SQIVND (reference sequence). V was cut by 6 bases and J by 5 bases, with 14 bases left in between. This CDR3 region has 13 residues. CDR3 DNA: TGTGCCAGTAGGGGCAGGGAGTCGAACGAGCAGTACTTC. This encodes CASRGRESNEQYF.

This clonotype has a count of ten or more. The V gene is TRBV7-6, the J gene TRBJ2-3, with 9 bases lining up with TRBD2. Trimming took 4 bases from V and 5 from J; bases not matched to a gene: 7. Germline CDR1 SGHVS, CDR2 FNYEAQ. The CDR3 runs 15 residues. CDR3 sequence: CASSSLAGVQDTQYF. In nucleotides, the CDR3 is TGTGCCAGCAGCTCTTTAGCGGGAGTTCAAGATACGCAGTATTTT. Full variable domain (remainder filled in from reference TRBV7-6 and TRBJ2-3): GAGVSQSPRYKVTKRGQDVALRCDPISGHVSLYWYRQALGQGPEFLTYFNYEAQQDKSGLPNDRFSAERPEGSISTLTIQRTEQRDSAMYRCASSSLAGVQDTQYFGPGTRLTVL.

This clonotype has more than one count but fewer than ten. V gene TRBV5-4 combines with J gene TRBJ2-2; D not certain. This CDR3 has 14 amino acids. Per the germline V gene, CDR1 is SGHNT and CDR2 is YYREEE (reference sequence). V was clipped by 0 bases and J by 5 bases, with 8 bases between them. This chain's CDR3 is CASSLAEATGELFF. CDR3 coding DNA: TGTGCCAGCAGCTTGGCCGAGGCAACCGGGGAGCTGTTTTTT.

V gene TRBV28 combines with J gene TRBJ1-6; 10 nucleotides match TRBD1. The V and J ends lost 5 bases and 5 bases, in that order; junction bases with no gene match: 3. There are 15 residues in the CDR3. Germline assignment: CDR1 MDHEN and CDR2 SYDVKM. This CDR3 is CASSGGTGDNSPLHF. For the CDR3, the DNA is TGTGCCAGCAGTGGCGGGACAGGGGATAATTCACCCCTCCACTTT.

This clonotype has only a few counts. The gene calls are TRBV29-1 and TRBJ2-7; 11 nucleotides agree with TRBD1. V shed 4 bases, J shed 3 bases, and the junction held 5 bases outside the gene matches. This CDR3 contains 14 residues. Germline V gene data show CDR1 as SQVTM and CDR2 as ANQGSEA. This CDR3 is CSVAAGQGDYEQYF. The CDR3 DNA follows: TGCAGCGTTGCTGCGGGACAGGGGGACTACGAGCAGTACTTC.

V and J are TRBV7-9 and TRBJ2-3, with 10 bases that match TRBD2. This CDR3 spans 18 amino acids. The V gene end was trimmed by 0 bases and the J gene end by 5 bases; junction bases not matched to a gene: 11. CDR1 and CDR2 (germline): SEHNR, FQNEAQ (reference sequence). Here the CDR3 DNA reads TGTGCCAGCAGCTTAGCTATTGGAGCGGGAGGGCCTGTAGATACGCAGTATTTT. The encoded protein is CASSLAIGAGGPVDTQYF.

The gene calls are TRBV10-3 and TRBJ2-1; 7 bases are a match to TRBD1. Judging by the DNA end, TRBJ2-7 fits better; the J call may be wrong. Germline CDR1 ENHRY, CDR2 SYGVKD. CDR3 length: 13 residues. The CDR3 bases are TGTGCCATCAGGAGGACAGGACTCGGTGAGCAGTACTTC. The encoded protein is CAIRRTGLGEQYF.

J is TRBJ1-2 and V is TRBV19, with D perhaps TRBD1 (5 bases). V shed 4 bases and J shed 6 bases, with 15 bases lying between them. The CDR3 has 14 residues. Germline CDR1 is LNHDA and CDR2 is SQIVND (reference sequence). The CDR3 sequence is CASSKITRGNGYTF. DNA of the CDR3: TGTGCCAGTAGTAAAATTACAAGGGGAAATGGCTACACCTTC.

This clonotype has at least ten counts. This rearrangement joins TRBV12-3 or TRBV12-4 to TRBJ2-3; 10 nucleotides agree with TRBD2. Trimming removed 5 bases from V and 4 bases from J; junction bases left unmatched: 6. The CDR3 sequence is 15 residues long. The CDR3: CASSPAGGPSDTQYF. The CDR3 DNA sequence: TGTGCCAGCAGTCCAGCGGGAGGGCCATCAGATACGCAGTATTTT.

This clonotype was seen repeatedly, ten times or more. This chain links TRBV18 with TRBJ1-2; D perhaps matches TRBD1 (5 bases). The V end lost 3 bases, the J end lost 5 bases, and 13 bases lay between the germline ends. The germline V gene encodes CDR1 KGHSH and CDR2 LQKENI. The CDR3 loop spans 14 amino acids. Here the CDR3 reads CASSPIRGEYGYTF. The CDR3 DNA reads as TGTGCCAGCTCACCTATAAGGGGAGAGTATGGCTACACCTTC.

The V call is TRBV12-5, the J call TRBJ2-2; no clear D gene. The CDR3 runs to 13 residues. Germline assignment: CDR1 LGHNT and CDR2 FRNRAP. With 7 bases removed from V and 4 bases from J, the gap between germline ends came to 10 bases. CDR3 DNA sequence: TGTGCTAGTGCCGAGCAAATCACCGGGGAGCTGTTTTTT. Its protein is CASAEQITGELFF.

The chain joins TRBV7-9 to TRBJ1-4; D not resolved. Germline assignment: CDR1 SEHNR and CDR2 FQNEAQ (reference sequence). The CDR3 consists of 15 residues. Trimming left V 7 bases short and J 8 bases short, with 20 bases between. The CDR3: CASTTRSGREEKLFF. In nucleotides, the CDR3 is TGTGCCAGCACCACGCGGAGTGGACGAGAAGAAAAACTGTTTTTT.

Many counts were recorded for this clonotype. The rearrangement joins TRBV27 to TRBJ1-6; 8 bases align to TRBD1. J gave up 10 bases and V 5 bases, and 10 bases lay outside the gene matches. CDR3 length equals 15 residues. Germline V gives CDR1 MNHEY, CDR2 SMNVEV (reference sequence). CDR3 in amino acids: CASSTPTGVGSPLHF. The CDR3 DNA is TGTGCCAGCAGTACTCCGACAGGGGTAGGGTCACCCCTCCACTTT.

The gene calls are TRBV7-2 and TRBJ2-1, with D unclear. The V and J ends lost 1 base and 6 bases respectively, with 7 bases between them. In germline, CDR1 is SGHTA, CDR2 FQGNSA. CDR3 length: 13 amino acids. The CDR3 DNA follows: TGTGCCAGCAGCTTAGAAGGGCGCAATGAGCAGTTCTTC. This codes for CASSLEGRNEQFF. The variable domain in full, with the rest retrieved from reference TRBV7-2 and TRBJ2-1, is GAGVSQSPSNKVTEKGKDVELRCDPISGHTALYWYRQSLGQGLEFLIYFQGNSAPDKSGLPSDRFSAERTGGSVSTLTIQRTQQEDSAVYLCASSLEGRNEQFFGPGTRLTVL.

The table lists this clonotype with a count of one. This chain uses TRBV7-6 with TRBJ2-3; D is unclear. CDR1 is SGHVS, CDR2 FNYEAQ, per germline. This CDR3 has 15 residues. Trimming shortened V by 0 bases and J by 2 bases, and 9 bases separated the two germline ends. CDR3 DNA sequence: TGTGCCAGCAGCTTAGCGGACGGTATCACAGATACGCAGTATTTT. The encoded protein is CASSLADGITDTQYF.

This clonotype was recorded at least ten times. V usage is TRBV6-5 and J usage is TRBJ2-5; D might be TRBD2 (5 bases). CDR3 size: 15 residues. V shed 2 bases and J shed 1 base, with 11 bases lying between them. Germline assignment: CDR1 MNHEY and CDR2 SVGAGI. In DNA form, the CDR3 reads TGTGCCAGCAGTTACAGTACTAGTCTCCAAGAGACCCAGTACTTC. Translation gives CASSYSTSLQETQYF.

A few counts support this clonotype. The chain couples TRBV25-1 to TRBJ2-1; D may be TRBD2 (5 bases). This CDR3 spans 17 amino acids. Trimming took off 3 bases at V and 8 bases at J, with 23 bases between the two ends. The V gene's germline CDR1 is MGHDK and CDR2 SYGVNS. CDR3: CASSDPPGRALMDEQFF. The CDR3 nucleotides read TGTGCCAGCAGTGACCCTCCGGGGAGAGCGCTTATGGATGAGCAGTTCTTC.

This clonotype was picked up a small number of times. V gene TRBV29-1 combines with J gene TRBJ1-2; 9 nucleotides line up with TRBD1. Looked up from germline, CDR1 is SQVTM and CDR2 is ANQGSEA. With 6 bases clipped from V and 7 bases from J, the junction kept 3 bases outside the gene matches. This CDR3 comprises 11 residues. CDR3 sequence reads: CSVQGAPGYTF. The CDR3 coding sequence is TGCAGCGTACAGGGGGCGCCTGGCTACACCTTC.

The chain has TRBV28 and TRBJ2-1; D is perhaps TRBD2 (6 bases). This CDR3 has 16 amino acids. V lost 4 bases and J 1 base, leaving 14 bases between the germline ends. Germline CDR1 reads MDHEN; CDR2 reads SYDVKM. CDR3 amino acids: CASSSYSGGSYNEQFF. The CDR3 nucleotides are TGTGCCAGCAGTTCCTACAGTGGGGGGTCCTACAATGAGCAGTTCTTC.

This clonotype was picked up a small number of times. The chain combines TRBV7-3 with TRBJ2-1, with TRBD2 identical over 8 bases. CDR1 is SGHTA, CDR2 FQGTGA, per germline. Germline trimming cut 5 bases from V and 10 bases from J; bases unmatched to any gene: 4. The CDR3 runs to 12 residues. CDR3 residues: CASSRTSGEQFF. CDR3 DNA sequence: TGTGCCAGCAGCAGAACTAGCGGCGAGCAGTTCTTC.